This T cell receptor beta chain was recovered during a study of T-cell reconstitution after alpha-beta-depleted transplantation in children. Comments on this clonotype: The target antigen is unknown.

The V gene lost 6 bases and the J gene lost 8 bases, with 7 bases spanning the gap. The CDR3 consists of 11 residues. Points from the study as a whole: After one year, T-cell counts and TCRbeta diversity mostly came from new T cells. It was surviving recipient T cells and thymic progenitors that gave some patients high TCRbeta diversity at day 60.

Molecular barcoding with unique molecular identifiers was used for the TCRbeta library. MiXCR, run by TCRdb on the PCR reads, gives a single entry per CDR3 protein. This sample has about 900,000 distinct CDR3 sequences, with around 30% found just once. This sequence originates from a boy under two years old who had a stem cell transplant for SCID, so the T cells may come from the graft donor. This material consisted of PBMCs, mostly from graft donor cells, taken 360 days after TCRalphabeta/CD19-depleted stem cell transplant. The chain carries TRBV12-3 or TRBV12-4 and TRBJ2-2; D unclear. Here the CDR3 DNA reads TGTGCCAGCAGGAATAGGGGGGAGCTGTTTTTT. It translates to CASRNRGELFF.